A selection of T cell receptor beta chains follows, all from one sample in a study of Ad26.COV2.S vaccination and SARS-CoV-2 variants. Repertoires were generated with immunoSEQ multiplex PCR, while TCRdb's copy carries only in-frame clones and drops some. The data contain about 400,000 clones, around four fifths of them singletons. Material: peripheral blood, obtained in a trial of Ad26.COV2.S vaccine versus placebo. These receptor sequences come from a person between 18 and 65 years old who received the Ad26.COV2.S COVID-19 vaccine or a placebo. The CDR3 runs from the conserved cysteine through the conserved F or W. D genes are given only for firm matches. The size field is filled for only some rows; it gives once, few, many or a size class.

>13|TRBV30|NA|TRBJ2-7|TRBD1
CAWRGQIAYEQYF
TGTGCCTGGAGGGGACAGATCGCCTACGAGCAGTACTTC
>16|TRBV6-4|NA|TRBJ2-3|TRBD2
CASSEASGGSEDTQYF
TGTGCCAGCAGTGAGGCTAGCGGGGGTTCTGAAGATACGCAGTATTTT
>17|TRBV19|NA|TRBJ1-4|TRBD1
CASSIEGAGGSNEKLFF
TGTGCCAGTAGTATCGAGGGGGCCGGCGGGTCTAATGAAAAACTGTTTTTT
>13|TRBV5-4|few|TRBJ2-3|NA
CASSLVGDDTQYF
TGTGCCAGCAGCTTGGTGGGTGATGATACGCAGTATTTT
>13|TRBV7-2|NA|TRBJ2-5|NA
CASSLVSVGTQYF
TGTGCCAGCAGCTTAGTTTCAGTGGGGACCCAGTACTTC
>14|TRBV6-4|few|TRBJ2-3|NA
CASSDREGSDTQYF
TGTGCCAGCAGTGACCGAGAGGGGTCAGATACGCAGTATTTT
>13|TRBV5-1|NA|TRBJ2-7|NA
CASMKAPPYEQYF
TGCGCCAGCATGAAAGCCCCCCCCTACGAGCAGTACTTC
>12|TRBV2|NA|TRBJ1-2|NA
CASRRVDYGYTF
TGTGCCAGCAGACGAGTAGACTATGGCTACACCTTC
>15|TRBV15|NA|TRBJ1-1|TRBD1
CATSSRTGLNTEAFF
TGTGCCACCAGCTCCCGGACAGGTCTGAACACTGAAGCTTTCTTT
>13|TRBV18|NA|TRBJ2-3|NA
CASSPTGADTQYF
TGTGCCAGCTCACCAACGGGGGCTGATACGCAGTATTTT
>15|TRBV27|NA|TRBJ2-7|NA
CASSFSRSPADEQYF
TGTGCCAGCAGTTTTTCTCGGTCTCCCGCGGACGAGCAGTACTTC
>14|TRBV2|NA|TRBJ1-2|TRBD1
CASRGTGGTYGYTF
TGTGCCAGCAGGGGGACAGGGGGGACCTATGGCTACACCTTC
>16|TRBV5-1|NA|TRBJ1-1|TRBD1
CASMETGGLRSSEAFF
TGCGCCAGCATGGAGACAGGGGGCTTAAGAAGTTCGGAAGCTTTCTTT
>13|TRBV9|NA|TRBJ2-1|NA
CASSLTLSVEQFF
TGTGCCAGCAGCCTAACCTTGAGTGTTGAGCAGTTCTTC